These T cell receptor beta chains were read from a single sample in a study of blood T cell repertoires in COVID-19. Generated by immunoSEQ multiplex PCR, the TCRdb table keeps only in-frame clones and is missing some. The data contain over 15,000 clones, around 82% of them singletons. Sample: peripheral blood. Receptor source: a man aged 35 to 55 with active or convalescent COVID-19. The CDR3 runs from the conserved cysteine through the conserved F or W. A D gene is named only where the DNA matches it firmly. Clone size is given for some rows only: seen once, a few or many times, or a class if the clone is expanded.

CDR3 protein | CDR3 DNA | clone size | J gene | D gene | V gene
CASSVSGGAGGELFF | TGTGCCAGCAGCGTATCAGGGGGCGCCGGCGGGGAGCTGTTTTTT | . | TRBJ2-2 | TRBD1 | TRBV9
CASSRQGSYGYTF | TGCGCCAGCAGCAGACAGGGGAGCTATGGCTACACCTTC | . | TRBJ1-2 | TRBD1 | TRBV5-1
CASSLEPAGTYEQYF | TGCGCCAGCAGCTTAGAGCCGGCAGGGACCTACGAGCAGTACTTC | few | TRBJ2-7 | . | TRBV4-1
CASSPGVPGELFF | TGTGCCAGCAGTCCAGGGGTCCCCGGGGAGCTGTTTTTT | . | TRBJ2-2 | . | TRBV7-2
CASSLEGADTQYF | TGCGCCAGCAGCCTCGAGGGTGCAGATACGCAGTATTTT | . | TRBJ2-3 | . | TRBV4-3
CASSRSDRGPYNEQFF | TGTGCCAGCAGCCGATCCGACAGGGGGCCCTACAATGAGCAGTTCTTC | . | TRBJ2-1 | TRBD1 | TRBV9
CATSRDGQIPPTQYF | TGTGCCACCAGCAGAGACGGACAGATCCCGCCGACCCAGTACTTC | . | TRBJ2-5 | . | TRBV15
CASSVGTAYNEQFF | TGTGCCAGCAGCGTAGGGACAGCATACAATGAGCAGTTCTTC | . | TRBJ2-1 | . | TRBV9
CASSLLRGGTSTDTQYF | TGTGCCAGCAGCCTCTTAAGGGGCGGGACTAGCACAGATACGCAGTATTTT | . | TRBJ2-3 | . | TRBV3-1/TRBV3-2
CATSDPNVWGWESSTEAFF | TGTGCCACCAGTGATCCCAATGTTTGGGGATGGGAGTCAAGCACTGAAGCTTTCTTT | . | TRBJ1-1 | . | TRBV24-1
CASSQGNGGRTGELFF | TGCGCCAGCAGCCAGGGTAACGGGGGACGCACCGGGGAGCTGTTTTTT | . | TRBJ2-2 | . | TRBV4-1
CASSLDNQPQHF | TGTGCCAGCAGCTTAGATAATCAGCCCCAGCATTTT | . | TRBJ1-5 | . | TRBV4-2
CASSLLGQGFNEQFF | TGTGCCAGCAGCTTATTGGGACAGGGGTTCAATGAGCAGTTCTTC | . | TRBJ2-1 | TRBD1 | TRBV7-3
CASSLGTSLPHGELFF | TGTGCCAGCAGTTTAGGGACTAGCCTTCCCCACGGGGAGCTGTTTTTT | medium-sized | TRBJ2-2 | TRBD2 | TRBV27
CATSDDSTVEQFF | TGTGCCACCAGTGATGACTCGACAGTCGAGCAGTTCTTC | . | TRBJ2-1 | . | TRBV24-1
CASSSGARGLATNEKLFF | TGTGCCAGCAGCTCCGGGGCAAGGGGGCTTGCAACTAATGAAAAACTGTTTTTT | . | TRBJ1-4 | . | TRBV21-1
CASSPGTGSQETQYF | TGTGCCAGCAGTCCCGGGACAGGGTCCCAAGAGACCCAGTACTTC | . | TRBJ2-5 | TRBD1 | TRBV6-4
CASSFDPGTEAFF | TGTGCTAGCAGCTTTGACCCGGGAACTGAAGCTTTCTTT | . | TRBJ1-1 | . | TRBV7-7
CASSRGGQTTEMNTEAFF | TGTGCCAGCAGCCGAGGGGGACAAACCACCGAGATGAACACTGAAGCTTTCTTT | few | TRBJ1-1 | . | TRBV7-6
CASSYRTGGTNQPQHF | TGTGCCAGCAGCTATCGGACAGGGGGGACCAATCAGCCCCAGCATTTT | . | TRBJ1-5 | TRBD1 | TRBV5-4
CASSYTGLAGGNTQYF | TGTGCCAGCAGTTACACCGGACTAGCGGGGGGGAATACGCAGTATTTT | . | TRBJ2-3 | TRBD2 | TRBV6-5
CASSAVTFGNTIYF | TGTGCCAGCAGCGCCGTAACTTTTGGAAACACCATATATTTT | . | TRBJ1-3 | . | TRBV14
CASSLGRLTGELFF | TGTGCCAGCAGCTTAGGCAGGCTCACCGGGGAGCTGTTTTTT | . | TRBJ2-2 | . | TRBV11-2
CASSLQNRRPYEQYF | TGTGCCAGCAGTCTACAGAACCGACGTCCCTACGAGCAGTACTTC | . | TRBJ2-7 | . | TRBV6-7
CASRRDGTSYEQYF | TGTGCCAGCAGGCGGGACGGTACCTCCTACGAGCAGTACTTC | few | TRBJ2-7 | . | TRBV6-5
CASSQGPGTEAFF | TGTGCCAGCAGCCAAGGACCGGGGACTGAAGCTTTCTTT | . | TRBJ1-1 | . | TRBV14
CSANKLALQYF | TGCAGTGCTAACAAACTAGCGCTTCAGTACTTC | . | TRBJ2-5 | TRBD2 | TRBV20-1
CASGLEQGTEAFF | TGTGCTAGTGGTTTGGAGCAGGGGACTGAAGCTTTCTTT | . | TRBJ1-1 | . | TRBV12-5
CASRTGGPGDTQYF | TGTGCCAGTAGGACAGGGGGCCCAGGGGATACGCAGTATTTT | . | TRBJ2-3 | TRBD1 | TRBV19
CASGKTTIGLAGGRETQYF | TGTGCCAGCGGAAAGACAACGATAGGACTAGCGGGGGGCCGAGAGACCCAGTACTTC | . | TRBJ2-5 | TRBD2 | TRBV6-8
CASSGTGKSGNTIYF | TGCGCCAGCAGCGGGACAGGGAAATCGGGAAACACCATATATTTT | . | TRBJ1-3 | TRBD1 | TRBV5-1
CASSLVTGSETQYF | TGTGCCAGCAGCTTGGTGACAGGGAGTGAGACCCAGTACTTC | . | TRBJ2-5 | TRBD1 | TRBV5-6
CASSFTQGQGYFYEQYF | TGTGCCAGCAGTTTCACTCAGGGGCAGGGGTATTTTTACGAGCAGTACTTC | . | TRBJ2-7 | . | TRBV27
CASTPGGYGYTF | TGTGCCAGCACCCCAGGCGGGTATGGCTACACCTTC | . | TRBJ1-2 | . | TRBV6-5
CSAIPGGLNTGELFF | TGCAGCGCCATCCCTGGAGGTTTGAACACCGGGGAGCTGTTTTTT | . | TRBJ2-2 | . | TRBV29-1
CATSRDPRNSPLHF | TGTGCCACCAGCAGAGATCCCCGTAATTCACCCCTCCACTTT | . | TRBJ1-6 | . | TRBV15
CASSAYSGNVGTEAFF | TGTGCCAGCAGCGCATATTCAGGGAATGTAGGGACTGAAGCTTTCTTT | . | TRBJ1-1 | . | TRBV7-2
CASSSGTPGYVGQPQHF | TGTGCCAGCAGTTCCGGGACACCGGGGTACGTGGGTCAGCCCCAGCATTTT | few | TRBJ1-5 | . | TRBV6-2/TRBV6-3
CASSHGGAYTEAFF | TGTGCCAGCAGCCATGGGGGCGCATACACTGAAGCTTTCTTT | . | TRBJ1-1 | . | TRBV3-1/TRBV3-2
CASSPDRYQPQHF | TGTGCCAGCTCACCAGACAGGTATCAGCCCCAGCATTTT | once | TRBJ1-5 | . | TRBV18
CASSLWMQGPLYGYTF | TGTGCCAGCAGCTTGTGGATGCAGGGGCCCCTATATGGCTACACCTTC | . | TRBJ1-2 | . | TRBV7-9
CASNDRAANTEAFF | TGTGCCAGCAACGACAGGGCGGCGAACACTGAAGCTTTCTTT | . | TRBJ1-1 | TRBD1 | TRBV7-9
CASIQGRGNTEAFF | TGCGCCAGCATCCAAGGGAGGGGCAACACTGAAGCTTTCTTT | few | TRBJ1-1 | . | TRBV5-1
CASSFGGLGLGYEQYF | TGCGCCAGCAGCTTCGGGGGGCTAGGGCTAGGTTACGAGCAGTACTTC | . | TRBJ2-7 | . | TRBV5-1
CASSPGTGRTGELFF | TGTGCCAGCAGCCCGGGGACAGGGCGCACCGGGGAGCTGTTTTTT | . | TRBJ2-2 | TRBD1 | TRBV7-2
CASSLGGQPGRQPQHF | TGTGCCAGCAGCTTAGGGGGACAGCCGGGGCGACAGCCCCAGCATTTT | . | TRBJ1-5 | TRBD1 | TRBV7-9
CASTVSRGTGELFF | TGTGCCAGCACCGTATCCAGGGGCACCGGGGAGCTGTTTTTT | . | TRBJ2-2 | . | TRBV7-9
CASSFTSGTGELFF | TGTGCCAGCAGCTTCACAAGCGGAACCGGGGAGCTGTTTTTT | once | TRBJ2-2 | . | TRBV7-2
CASRATGWGGYTF | TGTGCCAGTAGGGCGACAGGGTGGGGTGGCTACACCTTC | . | TRBJ1-2 | TRBD1 | TRBV19
CASSPVAGFTDTQYF | TGTGCCAGCAGCCCCGTAGCGGGGTTCACAGATACGCAGTATTTT | . | TRBJ2-3 | TRBD2 | TRBV7-2
CASSEGVLLAKNIQYF | TGTGCCAGCAGCGAGGGGGTACTACTTGCCAAAAACATTCAGTACTTC | . | TRBJ2-4 | . | TRBV9
CATSDSPGRRGAEDEQFF | TGTGCCACCAGTGATTCCCCAGGGCGGCGGGGGGCGGAGGATGAGCAGTTCTTC | . | TRBJ2-1 | TRBD2 | TRBV24-1
CSASLPRGGFGNEQFF | TGCAGTGCTAGTCTTCCGCGGGGGGGCTTCGGCAATGAGCAGTTCTTC | . | TRBJ2-1 | TRBD2 | TRBV20-1